One sample yielded the 20 T cell receptor beta chains listed below, sequenced in a study of post-analysis software for immune sequencing data. Study-level points and caveats: Four or five TRBV segments, TRBV5-6, TRBV5-1 and TRBV20-1 among them, were found more frequent in patients than controls.

Their recognized antigens are unknown. The library was made from cDNA and included unique molecular identifiers. TCRdb reprocessed the PCR reads with MiXCR, giving one entry per CDR3 protein. The sample yields about 460,000 distinct CDR3 sequences, roughly 45% seen once. The material sequenced was blood. Receptor source: a girl aged 10 to 17 with multiple sclerosis.

The chain employs TRBV6-2 or TRBV6-3 and TRBJ2-7; D gene uncertain. The CDR3 has 15 residues. Germline loops: CDR1 MNHEY, CDR2 SVGEGT. Trimming removed 2 bases from V and 2 bases from J, with 13 bases in between. The CDR3 loop is CASSYNSERPYEQYF. The CDR3, as DNA: TGTGCCAGCAGTTACAACTCCGAAAGGCCCTACGAGCAGTACTTC.

This clonotype has only a few counts. This chain joins TRBV29-1 and TRBJ2-1; D gene ambiguous. The germline gives CDR1 SQVTM, CDR2 ANQGSEA. Between the trimmed V and J ends, which lost 4 bases and 0 bases, there was a span of 7 bases. There are 13 residues in the CDR3. The DNA of the CDR3 is TGCAGCGTTGGGCTAGTCTCCTACAATGAGCAGTTCTTC. This sequence encodes CSVGLVSYNEQFF.

The J gene is TRBJ2-1, the V gene TRBV5-1; the D gene is possibly TRBD2 (5 bases). The CDR3 length is 14 residues. V gave up 0 bases and J gave up 4 bases, with 8 bases separating them. CDR1 is SGHRS and CDR2 is YFSETQ in the germline V gene. CDR3 sequence reads: CASSLGADYNEQFF. DNA of the CDR3: TGCGCCAGCAGCTTGGGAGCGGATTACAATGAGCAGTTCTTC.

The chain uses TRBV7-8 and TRBJ1-2; maybe TRBD1 (6 bases). The CDR3 loop spans 15 amino acids. CDR1 SGHVS and CDR2 FQNEAQ come from the germline V gene. Trimming took off 5 bases at V and 1 base at J, with 14 bases between the two ends. CDR3 loop: CASSTRTVNNYGYTF. The DNA for the CDR3 is TGTGCCAGCAGCACCCGGACAGTGAATAACTATGGCTACACCTTC.

The chain employs TRBV6-1 and TRBJ2-5, with 10 bases identical to TRBD2. The J call may be incorrect, as the DNA end agrees better with TRBJ2-7. CDR1 and CDR2 (germline): MNHNS, SASEGT. This CDR3 spans 15 amino acids. CDR3: CASSGAGGIWPEQYF. The CDR3 DNA reads TGTGCCAGCAGTGGAGCGGGAGGGATATGGCCCGAGCAGTACTTC.

The genes are TRBV5-1 and TRBJ2-3, with 9 bases that match TRBD1. CDR1 is SGHRS and CDR2 is YFSETQ in the germline V gene. Unmatched junction bases numbered 8, after V lost 4 bases and J lost 2 bases. The CDR3 runs 16 residues. Here the CDR3 reads CASSTEGTGPTDTQYF. Here the CDR3 DNA reads TGCGCCAGCAGCACAGAGGGGACAGGGCCCACAGATACGCAGTATTTT.

About this clonotype: A read error may account for a junction end that differs from germline. The V and J genes are TRBV4-1 and TRBJ1-5; tentatively, D is TRBD1 (5 bases). The CDR3 contains 17 residues. The germline V gene has CDR1 MGHRA and CDR2 YSYEKL. This chain's CDR3 is CASSQDDSNYSNRPQHF. The CDR3 region has the DNA TGCGCCAGCAGCCAAGACGACAGTAACTATAGCAATCGGCCCCAGCATTTT.

This chain connects TRBV21-1 to TRBJ1-2; TRBD1 reflects the table's D call only, with no check against the DNA. TRBV21-1 is listed as a pseudogene. The CDR3 loop spans 15 amino acids. CDR3 nucleotide sequence: TGTGCCAGCAGCAACCGCCACCTTTGGGGGGGTGGCTACACCTTC. The encoded protein is CASSNRHLWGGGYTF.

The genes are TRBV15 and TRBJ2-2; D call uncertain. Trimming left V 1 base short and J 7 bases short, with 4 bases between. CDR3 length: 12 amino acids. CDR1 is LNHNV and CDR2 is YYDKDF in the germline V gene (reference sequence). Here the CDR3 DNA reads TGTGCCACCAGCAGAGGTGGCGGGGAGCTGTTTTTT. Its protein product is CATSRGGGELFF. The entire variable domain, with the rest obtained from reference TRBV15 and TRBJ2-2, is as follows: DAMVIQNPRYQVTQFGKPVTLSCSQTLNHNVMYWYQQKSSQAPKLLFHYYDKDFNNEADTPDNFQSRRPNTSFCFLDIRSPGLGDTAMYLCATSRGGGELFFGEGSRLTVL.

This chain's CDR3 is CASSRGTGLPQETQYF. The DNA of the CDR3 is TGTGCCAGCAGCCGGGGGACAGGGCTGCCCCAAGAGACCCAGTACTTC. The V gene is TRBV7-2, the J gene TRBJ2-5, with TRBD1 matching 9 bases. Germline V gene lookup returns CDR1 SGHTA and CDR2 FQGNSA. V was clipped by 5 bases and J by 1 base; unmatched bases: 8. The CDR3 extends over 16 amino acids.

This clonotype has more than one count but fewer than ten. The chain is built from TRBV20-1 and TRBJ2-7; 7 bases are shared with TRBD1. This CDR3 has 12 residues. The V segment lost 4 bases and the J segment 3 bases; nucleotides outside the gene matches: 3. CDR1 is DFQATT and CDR2 is SNEGSKA in the germline V gene (reference sequence). In DNA, the CDR3 is TGCAGTGCTACAAGACAGGGCTACGAGCAGTACTTC. This encodes CSATRQGYEQYF.

A few counts support this clonotype. The chain joins TRBV12-3 or TRBV12-4 to TRBJ2-6; D is ambiguous. Trimming stripped 0 bases from V and 0 bases from J, with 6 bases between. The CDR3 runs to 16 residues. The CDR3 is CASSLALASGANVLTF. DNA of the CDR3: TGTGCCAGCAGTTTAGCGTTAGCCTCTGGGGCCAACGTCCTGACTTTC.

V and J are TRBV2 and TRBJ2-5; D is perhaps TRBD1 or TRBD2 (5 bases each). The CDR3 extends over 15 amino acids. The germline V gene encodes CDR1 SNHLY and CDR2 FYNNEI. V lost 9 bases to trimming and J lost 2 bases, with 19 bases between them. The CDR3: CARASGTGQQETQYF. The CDR3, as DNA: TGTGCCAGGGCCTCCGGGACGGGGCAGCAAGAGACCCAGTACTTC.

The chain employs TRBV24-1 and TRBJ2-5, with 11 bases fitting TRBD1. The CDR3 has 15 residues. CDR1 and CDR2 (germline): KGHDR, SFDVKD. J gave up 4 bases and V 4 bases, and 4 bases lay outside the gene matches. The CDR3 loop is CATSDRTGGGETQYF. CDR3 nucleotide sequence: TGTGCCACCAGTGACAGGACAGGGGGCGGAGAGACCCAGTACTTC.

There are a few counts of this clonotype. The junction differs from germline at one of its ends, possibly a read error. V gene TRBV2 combines with J gene TRBJ2-3; TRBD1 matches at 7 bases. The CDR3 spans 14 residues. Germline V gene lookup returns CDR1 SNHLY and CDR2 FYNNEI. DNA of the CDR3: TGTGCCAGCAGGGAAGACAGGGTGGCAGATACGCAGTATTTT. This translates into CASREDRVADTQYF. Variable domain in full (rest from reference TRBV2 and TRBJ2-3): EPEVTQTPSHQVTQMGQEVILRCVPISNHLYFYWYRQILGQKVEFLVSFYNNEISEKSEIFDDQFSVERPDGSNFTLKIRSTKLEDSAMYFCASREDRVADTQYFGPGTRLTVL.

The chain links TRBV12-3 or TRBV12-4 to TRBJ2-4, with D unresolved. The J call is uncertain, as TRBJ2-7 better fits the DNA end. The CDR3 sequence is 13 residues long. CDR3 sequence reads: CASGVSLIYEQYF. For the CDR3, the DNA is TGTGCCAGCGGGGTTTCCCTAATCTACGAGCAGTACTTC.

V and J are TRBV28 and TRBJ2-7, with TRBD2 matching over 9 bases. Germline lookup yields CDR1 MDHEN and CDR2 SYDVKM. J gave up 3 bases and V 3 bases, and 6 bases lay outside the gene matches. The CDR3 sequence is 15 residues long. The CDR3 loop is CASSFGGRVRYEQYF. As DNA, the CDR3 is TGTGCCAGCAGTTTTGGCGGGAGGGTCCGCTACGAGCAGTACTTC.

This clonotype has more than one count but fewer than ten. The V gene is TRBV18, the J gene TRBJ1-4, with D perhaps matching TRBD1 (5 bases). The V gene lost 1 base and the J gene lost 4 bases, with 10 bases spanning the gap. Germline values: CDR1 KGHSH, CDR2 LQKENI. CDR3 length equals 15 residues. This CDR3 reads CASSPRQGVNEKLFF. The CDR3 DNA reads as TGTGCCAGCTCACCACGGCAAGGGGTTAATGAAAAACTGTTTTTT.

This clonotype was detected a few times. This rearrangement joins TRBV20-1 to TRBJ2-7, with 8 nucleotides matching TRBD2. There are 14 residues in the CDR3. From germline, CDR1 is DFQATT and CDR2 SNEGSKA (reference sequence). With V trimmed by 0 bases and J by 6 bases, 7 bases remained unmatched. This chain's CDR3 is CSARDREGYREQYF. The CDR3 DNA reads TGCAGTGCTAGAGACCGGGAGGGGTACCGCGAGCAGTACTTC.

The chain employs TRBV25-1 and TRBJ1-4; 9 nucleotides line up with TRBD1. V trimming: 4 bases; J trimming: 6 bases; junction bases outside the gene matches: 3. Germline V gives CDR1 MGHDK, CDR2 SYGVNS. The CDR3 extends over 14 amino acids. CDR3 in amino acids: CASSATGGYEKLFF. The DNA for the CDR3 is TGTGCCAGCAGTGCGACAGGGGGTTATGAAAAACTGTTTTTT.